These T cell receptor beta chains were read from a single sample in a study of chemoradiotherapy in HPV16-positive cancers. The method was immunoSEQ multiplex PCR; TCRdb's version includes in-frame clones alone and lacks a portion of them. This sample carries approximately 20,000 clones, 70% to 90% of them seen once, and the ten largest clones take about 4.6%. The source was blood, collected from a patient who underwent chemoradiotherapy. The receptors here all came from a human donor with HPV-associated anogenital cancer. Both conserved end residues are part of each CDR3. A D gene is named only where the DNA matches it firmly. Some rows mark clone size as missing; the rest say once, few, many or name a class of expanded clone.

D gene	CDR3 length	V gene	J gene	clone size	CDR3 protein	CDR3 DNA
NA	13	TRBV5-6	TRBJ2-2	once	CTSGHTNTGELFF	TGTACCTCTGGCCACACGAACACCGGGGAGCTGTTTTTT
NA	15	TRBV6-6	TRBJ2-2	once	CASSYQDPATGELFF	TGTGCCAGCAGTTACCAGGACCCTGCCACCGGGGAGCTGTTTTTT
NA	14	TRBV7-8	TRBJ2-7	NA	CASSLGGSNDEQYF	TGTGCCAGCAGCTTAGGAGGGAGCAACGACGAGCAGTACTTC
NA	17	TRBV5-6	TRBJ1-6	NA	CASSWGSHSSYNSPLHF	TGTGCCAGCAGCTGGGGGAGCCACAGCTCCTATAATTCACCCCTCCACTTT
NA	15	TRBV7-2	TRBJ2-3	NA	CASSLGAAGTDTQYF	TGTGCCAGCAGCTTAGGGGCTGCGGGCACAGATACGCAGTATTTT
NA	12	TRBV25-1	TRBJ2-2	NA	CASPPNTGELFF	TGTGCCAGTCCCCCGAACACCGGGGAGCTGTTTTTT
TRBD1	17	TRBV19	TRBJ1-1	NA	CASSRLGQGMVRTEAFF	TGTGCCAGTAGTCGGCTGGGACAGGGGATGGTCCGCACTGAAGCTTTCTTT
NA	14	TRBV2	TRBJ1-2	NA	CASMVLEWGAGYTF	TGTGCCAGCATGGTCCTTGAGTGGGGAGCTGGCTACACCTTC
TRBD2	17	TRBV19	TRBJ2-2	NA	CASSIGGLGANTGELFF	TGTGCCAGTAGTATAGGGGGACTAGGAGCGAACACCGGGGAGCTGTTTTTT
NA	13	TRBV5-1	TRBJ2-7	NA	CASSLEGPDEQYF	TGCGCCAGCAGCTTGGAGGGCCCCGACGAGCAGTACTTC
NA	16	TRBV19	TRBJ1-3	NA	CASRDLQGTAGNTIYF	TGTGCCAGTAGAGATTTACAGGGTACTGCTGGAAACACCATATATTTT
TRBD1	15	TRBV5-1	TRBJ1-4	NA	CASSALQGANEKLFF	TGCGCCAGCAGCGCGTTACAGGGGGCTAATGAAAAACTGTTTTTT
NA	13	TRBV29-1	TRBJ1-5	few	CSVGGTPDQPQHF	TGCAGCGTCGGAGGGACTCCCGATCAGCCCCAGCATTTT
TRBD1	13	TRBV7-2	TRBJ1-1	NA	CATLGQGKTEAFF	TGTGCCACTCTCGGACAGGGTAAAACTGAAGCTTTCTTT
NA	17	TRBV21-1	TRBJ2-7	NA	CASSKGGAQWRVYEQYF	TGTGCCAGCAGCAAAGGGGGGGCACAGTGGAGGGTCTACGAGCAGTACTTC
TRBD2	18	TRBV7-8	TRBJ2-7	NA	CASSFAAGGSARYYEQYF	TGTGCCAGCAGCTTCGCAGCGGGAGGGTCGGCACGATATTACGAGCAGTACTTC
NA	14	TRBV27	TRBJ1-5	NA	CASSSSIRNQPQHF	TGTGCCAGCAGTTCGAGCATACGCAATCAGCCCCAGCATTTT
NA	16	TRBV7-9	TRBJ2-5	NA	CASSLPPGRAQETQYF	TGTGCCAGCAGCTTACCCCCTGGTCGGGCCCAAGAGACCCAGTACTTC
TRBD2	15	TRBV5-1	TRBJ2-1	NA	CASSPGTSGSYEQFF	TGCGCCAGCAGCCCGGGAACTAGCGGGAGTTATGAGCAGTTCTTC
TRBD2	16	TRBV7-9	TRBJ2-1	NA	CASSLGGTSGYNEQFF	TGTGCCAGCAGCTTAGGCGGGACTAGCGGCTACAATGAGCAGTTCTTC
TRBD1	18	TRBV29-1	TRBJ2-1	few	CSSTDRILGGAPNNEQFF	TGCAGCTCGACGGACAGGATCCTAGGTGGAGCGCCTAACAATGAGCAGTTCTTC
NA	15	TRBV4-2	TRBJ2-7	NA	CASSQEALSIYEQYF	TGTGCCAGCAGCCAAGAAGCCCTGTCCATTTACGAGCAGTACTTC
TRBD2	17	TRBV19	TRBJ2-6	once	CASSKLAGGAGANVLTF	TGTGCCAGTAGCAAACTAGCGGGAGGGGCCGGGGCCAACGTCCTGACTTTC
NA	15	TRBV7-2	TRBJ2-7	NA	CASSLGGQGAYEQYF	TGTGCCAGCAGCTTAGGGGGGCAGGGCGCCTACGAGCAGTACTTC
NA	11	TRBV7-3	TRBJ2-5	NA	CASSPQETQYF	TGTGCCAGCAGCCCCCAAGAGACCCAGTACTTC
NA	16	TRBV11-2	TRBJ2-5	NA	CASSLRAPGAVEPQYF	TGTGCCAGCAGCTTAAGGGCTCCGGGGGCGGTGGAGCCCCAGTACTTC
NA	14	TRBV4-1	TRBJ1-2	NA	CASSQDRVNYGYTF	TGCGCCAGCAGCCAAGACCGGGTAAACTATGGCTACACCTTC
NA	14	TRBV27	TRBJ2-2	NA	CASRPTRSTGELFF	TGTGCCAGCAGACCGACTAGGAGTACCGGGGAGCTGTTTTTT
TRBD2	15	TRBV19	TRBJ2-1	NA	CASSLGLAARREQFF	TGTGCCAGTAGTTTGGGGCTAGCGGCCAGACGCGAGCAGTTCTTC
NA	13	TRBV7-9	TRBJ1-5	NA	CASSLTWNQPQHF	TGTGCCAGCAGCTTAACCTGGAATCAGCCCCAGCATTTT
TRBD2	15	TRBV19	TRBJ2-7	NA	CASSEAGASSYEQYF	TGTGCCAGTAGTGAAGCGGGAGCGTCTTCCTACGAGCAGTACTTC
TRBD1	12	TRBV29-1	TRBJ1-1	NA	CSVGQGNTEAFF	TGCAGCGTGGGACAGGGGAACACTGAAGCTTTCTTT
TRBD1	14	TRBV6-5	TRBJ2-7	NA	CASSSGTGASEQYF	TGTGCCAGCAGTTCCGGGACAGGGGCCTCCGAGCAGTACTTC
NA	12	TRBV7-8	TRBJ2-7	NA	CASSWLRGEQYF	TGTGCCAGCAGCTGGCTACGTGGCGAGCAGTACTTC
TRBD2	16	TRBV7-2	TRBJ2-3	NA	CASSLRLAGGRDTQYF	TGTGCCAGCAGCCTCCGACTAGCGGGGGGGCGGGATACGCAGTATTTT
NA	14	TRBV6-1	TRBJ2-3	NA	CASSEGQITDTQYF	TGTGCCAGCAGTGAAGGACAAATCACAGATACGCAGTATTTT
NA	15	TRBV7-2	TRBJ1-6	NA	CASSSGSPYNSPLHF	TGTGCCAGCAGCTCGGGGAGCCCCTATAATTCACCCCTCCACTTT
NA	18	TRBV15	TRBJ1-4	medium-sized	CATSRVEGGLATNEKLFF	TGTGCCACCAGCAGAGTTGAAGGGGGGCTCGCAACTAATGAAAAACTGTTTTTT
NA	16	TRBV5-5	TRBJ1-1	NA	CASSLGWTDFNTEAFF	TGTGCCAGCAGCTTGGGGTGGACAGACTTTAACACTGAAGCTTTCTTT
NA	15	TRBV6-5	TRBJ2-7	NA	CASSYNGLPPYEQYF	TGTGCCAGCAGTTATAATGGACTACCTCCCTACGAGCAGTACTTC
NA	11	TRBV6-4	TRBJ1-2	NA	CASKDNYGYTF	TGTGCCAGCAAAGACAACTATGGCTACACCTTC
NA	16	TRBV6-6	TRBJ2-3	NA	CASSYSLGGGTDTQYF	TGTGCCAGCAGTTACTCCTTGGGCGGGGGCACAGATACGCAGTATTTT